The 17 T cell receptor beta chains below come from one sample, sequenced in a study of control samples from healthy donors and cancer patients. Sequenced by immunoSEQ multiplex PCR; TCRdb stores in-frame clones only, minus some. This table has 200,000 to 250,000 clones, roughly 94% appearing once. Sequenced input: blood. All receptors derive from a man in his fifties in good health.

This chain connects TRBV6-2 or TRBV6-3 to TRBJ2-5; 13 nucleotides agree with TRBD2. V lost 5 bases to trimming and J lost 1 base; unmatched junction nucleotides: 10. From germline, CDR1 is MNHEY and CDR2 SVGEGT. The CDR3 contains 18 residues. CDR3 in amino acids: CASSTGTSGAPFQETQYF. In DNA, the CDR3 is TGTGCCAGCAGTACAGGGACTAGCGGGGCCCCGTTCCAAGAGACCCAGTACTTC.

This sequence joins TRBV3-1 (or the pseudogene TRBV3-2) and TRBJ2-2, with a weak D call TRBD1 (6 bases). The CDR3 spans 16 residues. The germline V gene encodes CDR1 LGHDT and CDR2 YNNKEL (reference sequence). The V and J ends lost 2 bases and 7 bases respectively, with 17 bases between them. The DNA of the CDR3 is TGTGCCAGCAGCCAATATCTGGGGGCGCAGGGCGGGGAGCTGTTTTTT. This sequence encodes CASSQYLGAQGGELFF.

This chain joins TRBV6-5 and TRBJ1-3; 9 bases match TRBD1. CDR3 length: 16 amino acids. CDR1 and CDR2 (germline): MNHEY, SVGAGI. V lost 2 bases, J lost 4 bases, and 6 bases stayed unmatched. CDR3 region: CASSYAGTGNGNTIYF. The CDR3 coding sequence is TGTGCCAGCAGTTACGCCGGGACAGGGAACGGAAACACCATATATTTT.

The chain has TRBV4-2 and TRBJ2-1; TRBD1 matches at 9 bases. Germline V lookup: CDR1 LGHNA, CDR2 YNFKEQ. This CDR3 region has 15 residues. V dropped 4 bases and J dropped 6; count of bases not matched to a gene: 7. This CDR3 is CASSPVSGQGNEQFF. The CDR3 DNA sequence: TGTGCCAGCAGCCCGGTTTCGGGACAGGGCAATGAGCAGTTCTTC.

The V call is TRBV6-5, the J call TRBJ1-2; D gene uncertain. CDR3 size: 13 residues. V shed 4 bases and J shed 9 bases, with 15 bases lying between them. Per germline, CDR1 MNHEY and CDR2 SVGAGI. DNA of the CDR3: TGTGCCAGCAGTTTAGCCCCCAGGTGGAGCTACACCTTC. Translating it yields CASSLAPRWSYTF.

The V gene is TRBV6-5, the J gene TRBJ1-2, with D unresolved. Trimming cost V 7 bases and J 8 bases, with 23 bases left between them. This CDR3 comprises 15 residues. Germline CDR1 is MNHEY and CDR2 is SVGAGI. CDR3 coding DNA: TGTGCCAGCACCCCGGGGTCGATTTTATTTTCGGGCTACACCTTC. Its protein product is CASTPGSILFSGYTF.

The CDR3 spells CASSRDRPQGDTQYF. The CDR3 coding sequence is TGTGCCAGCAGCCGAGACAGGCCCCAGGGGGATACGCAGTATTTT. This chain uses TRBV5-8 with TRBJ2-3; maybe TRBD1 (6 bases). Germline-derived CDR1 and CDR2 are SGHTS and YDEGEE. Trimming pared 4 bases from V and 6 bases from J, leaving 18 bases between. This CDR3 has 15 residues.

The chain employs TRBV19 and TRBJ1-2; D is ambiguous. This CDR3 is built from 12 residues. The germline V gene encodes CDR1 LNHDA and CDR2 SQIVND (reference sequence). The germline V and J ends were trimmed by 4 bases and 7 bases, with 10 bases remaining between them. CDR3 in DNA: TGTGCCAGTAGTACCGGGCACGTTGGCTACACCTTC. Amino acid sequence: CASSTGHVGYTF.

This chain connects TRBV7-2 to TRBJ2-5; TRBD2 is a possible D gene (6 bases). CDR3 length equals 15 residues. V was trimmed by 2 bases and J by 5 bases, leaving 15 bases between them. Germline CDR1 SGHTA, CDR2 FQGNSA. CDR3: CASSLRFGGWETQYF. The CDR3 DNA sequence: TGTGCCAGCAGCTTACGTTTCGGGGGATGGGAGACCCAGTACTTC.

As regards this clone: A read error may account for a junction end that differs from germline. The gene calls are TRBV11-2 and TRBJ2-2; tentative D call: TRBD1 (6 bases). The CDR3 covers 14 residues. CDR1 and CDR2 (germline): SGHAT, FQNNGV. CDR3: CASSLDRVTEELFF. CDR3 bases: TGTGCCAGCAGCTTGGACAGAGTTACCGAGGAGCTGTTTTTT.

V is TRBV3-1 (or the pseudogene TRBV3-2) and J is TRBJ2-7; no clear D. The CDR3 consists of 16 residues. The germline V gene has CDR1 LGHDT and CDR2 YNNKEL (reference sequence). V was clipped by 1 base and J by 2 bases, with 15 bases between them. The CDR3 nucleotides are TGTGCCAGCAGCCAAGCGATAAGGACGTTTACCTACGAGCAGTACTTC. Amino acid sequence: CASSQAIRTFTYEQYF.

Written as DNA, the CDR3 is TGTGCCAGCAGTTTAACCCCCGATCCCTCTGGAAACACCATATATTTT. Protein product: CASSLTPDPSGNTIYF. This chain uses TRBV6-5 with TRBJ1-3, with D hard to call. Trimming left V 4 bases short and J 0 bases short, with 13 bases between. This CDR3 is built from 16 residues. Germline CDR1 is MNHEY and CDR2 is SVGAGI.

In nucleotides, the CDR3 is TGTGCCAGCAGTGAAGAGGTGCGGCAGGTCAGGGGCAACTATGGCTACACCTTC. The encoded protein is CASSEEVRQVRGNYGYTF. The V gene is TRBV2, the J gene TRBJ1-2, with D possibly matching TRBD1 (6 bases). Germline CDR1 is SNHLY and CDR2 is FYNNEI. The CDR3 covers 18 residues. The V end lost 1 base, the J end lost 2 bases, and 20 bases lay between the germline ends. Using reference TRBV2 and TRBJ1-2 for the parts outside the CDR3, the full variable domain is EPEVTQTPSHQVTQMGQEVILRCVPISNHLYFYWYRQILGQKVEFLVSFYNNEISEKSEIFDDQFSVERPDGSNFTLKIRSTKLEDSAMYFCASSEEVRQVRGNYGYTFGSGTRLTVV.

The rearrangement joins TRBV5-1 to TRBJ1-4; TRBD1 agrees at 8 bases. Germline CDR1 and CDR2: SGHRS and YFSETQ. V shed 2 bases, J shed 6 bases, and the junction held 3 bases outside the gene matches. The CDR3 has 14 amino acids. The CDR3 loop reads CASSFGQGHEKLFF. Here the CDR3 DNA reads TGCGCCAGCAGCTTTGGACAGGGACATGAAAAACTGTTTTTT.

The chain links TRBV19 to TRBJ1-5; D gene ambiguous. The ends were cut back, 10 bases at V and 6 bases at J, with 19 bases in the middle. This CDR3 comprises 14 residues. Germline CDR1 and CDR2: LNHDA and SQIVND (reference sequence). CDR3 sequence (DNA): TGTGCCATTGCGGACGCCCGAGGAGGTCAGCCCCAGCATTTT. It encodes CAIADARGGQPQHF. Variable domain in full (rest from reference TRBV19 and TRBJ1-5): DGGITQSPKYLFRKEGQNVTLSCEQNLNHDAMYWYRQDPGQGLRLIYYSQIVNDFQKGDIAEGYSVSREKKESFPLTVTSAQKNPTAFYLCAIADARGGQPQHFGDGTRLSIL.

The chain links TRBV11-1 to TRBJ1-4; 7 bases align to TRBD1. The CDR3 is 14 residues long. In germline, CDR1 is SGHAT, CDR2 FQDESV (reference sequence). V trimming: 5 bases; J trimming: 4 bases; junction bases outside the gene matches: 4. CDR3 nucleotide sequence: TGTGCCAGCAGCGTGGACAGGTTTAATGAAAAACTGTTTTTT. Its translation: CASSVDRFNEKLFF.

The V call is TRBV2, the J call TRBJ1-1; no clear D gene. CDR1 is SNHLY and CDR2 is FYNNEI in the germline V gene. Trimming took off 3 bases at V and 0 bases at J, with 8 bases between the two ends. The length of the CDR3 is 14 residues. Here the CDR3 DNA reads TGTGCCAGCAGTGAGGCGTATTTGAACACTGAAGCTTTCTTT. It specifies CASSEAYLNTEAFF.